The clone carrying this T cell receptor beta chain was seen ten or more times. Its antigen is currently unknown. The data belong to a study of neurological immune-mediated disorders. TCRdb re-analysed the 5' RACE reads in MiXCR, keeping a single row per CDR3 protein. This table has 66,000 or so distinct CDR3 sequences, around 3.3% appearing once. Findings and limits, study-wide: Patients with HTLV-1-associated myelopathy had the highest level of TCR clonal expansion, whereas patients with multiple sclerosis had the lowest level, falling beneath the level found in healthy controls. The repertoires of 18 of 34 multiple sclerosis patients fell into one related-CDR3 cluster (a possible signature) under phylogenetic grouping.

This CDR3 is built from 15 residues. The germline gives CDR1 ENHRY, CDR2 SYGVKD. Trimming took off 5 bases at V and 3 bases at J, with 14 bases between the two ends. The chain joins TRBV10-3 to TRBJ1-3; D is possibly TRBD1 (5 bases). The sequence derives from a man aged 35-49 years with multiple sclerosis. Sequencing was performed on PBMCs. The CDR3 reads CAISRAGGDGNTIYF. CDR3 nucleotide sequence: TGTGCCATCAGTCGTGCGGGGGGAGATGGAAACACCATATATTTT.